These 24 T cell receptor beta chains were sequenced from one sample in a study of regulatory T cells in long-lasting Graves disease. Time point here: persistent/refractory GD, antithyroid drugs over 5 years with positive TRAb. PBMCs were the source of the RNA used for TCR sequencing. In building TCR beta libraries, iRepertoire HTBI primers were used together with Arm-PCR of CDR3 regions. TCRdb re-analysed the multiplex PCR reads in MiXCR, keeping a single row per CDR3 protein. The sample includes approximately 350,000 distinct CDR3 sequences, approximately 25% of them seen just once. The sequencing here drew on peripheral blood mononuclear cells (PBMCs), taken when the disease was refractory, from a patient treated with antithyroid drugs. These TCRs come from a woman in her thirties or forties with Graves disease.

The genes are TRBV4-2 and TRBJ2-1; 9 bases align to TRBD2. Unmatched junction bases numbered 11, after V lost 4 bases and J lost 7 bases. Germline V gene lookup returns CDR1 LGHNA and CDR2 YNFKEQ. The CDR3 spans 16 residues. The CDR3 spells CASSRSRREGHNEQFF. The CDR3, as DNA: TGTGCCAGCAGCCGAAGCCGGCGGGAGGGCCATAATGAGCAGTTCTTC.

The V gene is TRBV18, the J gene TRBJ2-1; D call uncertain. Germline loops: CDR1 KGHSH, CDR2 LQKENI. The CDR3 is 11 residues long. The ends were cut back, 4 bases at V and 6 bases at J, with 4 bases in the middle. As DNA, the CDR3 is TGTGCCAGCTCACGTTCCAATGAGCAGTTCTTC. Translating it yields CASSRSNEQFF.

Only a few counts were recorded for this clonotype. This could be a read error, since a much larger clone is one nucleotide away. The genes are TRBV6-1 and TRBJ2-2; no clear D gene. The germline V and J ends were trimmed by 7 bases and 4 bases, with 4 bases remaining between them. Per germline, CDR1 MNHNS and CDR2 SASEGT. This CDR3 comprises 11 residues. CDR3 nucleotide sequence: TGTGCCAGCACTATCACCGGGGAGCTGTTTTTT. This translates into CASTITGELFF.

This clonotype was seen many times. The gene calls are TRBV3-1 and TRBJ2-5; 7 bases are a match to TRBD1. The CDR3 runs to 13 residues. The trim removed 4 bases at V and 5 bases at J, leaving 4 bases unmatched. CDR1 is LGHDT, CDR2 YNNKEL, per germline (reference sequence). The CDR3 nucleotides are TGTGCCAGCAGCCCCGGGGACAGCGAGACCCAGTACTTC. It specifies CASSPGDSETQYF.

In its sample, this clonotype was seen a few times. The chain's CDR3 is CASSLARQGAYEQYF. Written as DNA, the CDR3 is TGTGCCAGCAGCTTAGCTCGCCAGGGGGCCTACGAGCAGTACTTC. V usage is TRBV11-2 and J usage is TRBJ2-7; TRBD1 aligns across 7 bases. Germline V gene sequence: CDR1 SGHAT, CDR2 FQNNGV. The CDR3 sequence is 15 residues long. J lost 2 bases, V lost 1 base, and 5 bases had no gene match.

Ten or more counts support this clonotype. The chain links TRBV12-3 or TRBV12-4 to TRBJ1-1; D is unresolved. There are 14 residues in the CDR3. Deletions cut 2 bases from V and 8 bases from J, with 15 bases between. In DNA form, the CDR3 reads TGTGCCAGCAGTTTAAGGGCCGGAGGTTCGGAAGCTTTCTTT. Protein sequence: CASSLRAGGSEAFF.

This clonotype was observed many times. The rearrangement links TRBV28 to TRBJ1-1; D not resolved. The CDR3 spans 13 residues. The germline V gene encodes CDR1 MDHEN and CDR2 SYDVKM. The V end was cut by 8 bases, the J end by 0 bases, with 10 bases between. CDR3 sequence reads: CASLSRVNTEAFF. The CDR3 DNA reads as TGTGCCAGCCTCTCACGGGTGAACACTGAAGCTTTCTTT.

The chain is built from TRBV19 and TRBJ2-2; weak D call: TRBD2 (5 bases). Trimming took 3 bases from V and 9 from J, leaving 8 bases between them. The CDR3 sequence is 12 residues long. Germline V gene lookup returns CDR1 LNHDA and CDR2 SQIVND (reference sequence). The CDR3 bases are TGTGCCAGTAGTATGGGAGCGCGGGAGCTGTTTTTT. It translates to CASSMGARELFF. Complete variable domain (other parts from reference TRBV19 and TRBJ2-2): DGGITQSPKYLFRKEGQNVTLSCEQNLNHDAMYWYRQDPGQGLRLIYYSQIVNDFQKGDIAEGYSVSREKKESFPLTVTSAQKNPTAFYLCASSMGARELFFGEGSRLTVL.

The table lists this clonotype with a few counts. The V gene is TRBV19, the J gene TRBJ1-1; TRBD1 matches at 7 bases. Unmatched junction bases numbered 9, after V lost 3 bases and J lost 5 bases. The CDR3 consists of 15 residues. CDR1 is LNHDA and CDR2 is SQIVND in the germline V gene (reference sequence). CDR3 protein: CASSIYRTGRTEAFF. CDR3 DNA: TGTGCCAGTAGTATCTACCGGACAGGACGAACTGAAGCTTTCTTT. Together with reference TRBV19 and TRBJ1-1, the CDR3 gives the full variable domain: DGGITQSPKYLFRKEGQNVTLSCEQNLNHDAMYWYRQDPGQGLRLIYYSQIVNDFQKGDIAEGYSVSREKKESFPLTVTSAQKNPTAFYLCASSIYRTGRTEAFFGQGTRLTVV.

This chain joins TRBV9 and TRBJ2-5; D is unresolved. The CDR3 consists of 13 residues. The V gene lost 0 bases and the J gene lost 5 bases, with 8 bases spanning the gap. CDR1 is SGDLS and CDR2 is YYNGEE in the germline V gene. In DNA, the CDR3 is TGTGCCAGCAGCGTAGGGGTAGCTGAGACCCAGTACTTC. It codes for CASSVGVAETQYF.

Ten or more counts support this clonotype. The V call is TRBV7-9, the J call TRBJ2-7; possibly TRBD1 or TRBD2 for D (5 bases each). Germline V gene data show CDR1 as SEHNR and CDR2 as FQNEAQ (reference sequence). The CDR3 is 17 residues long. The V and J ends lost 5 bases and 2 bases respectively, with 22 bases between them. The CDR3 here is CASSTRESGRGTYEQYF. In DNA, the CDR3 is TGTGCCAGCAGCACAAGGGAGTCAGGGCGAGGGACCTACGAGCAGTACTTC. Looking up the rest from reference TRBV7-9 and TRBJ2-7 gives the full variable domain: DTGVSQNPRHKITKRGQNVTFRCDPISEHNRLYWYRQTLGQGPEFLTYFQNEAQLEKSRLLSDRFSAERPKGSFSTLEIQRTEQGDSAMYLCASSTRESGRGTYEQYFGPGTRLTVT.

This clonotype was observed at least ten times. This chain links TRBV28 with TRBJ1-5; 8 positions match TRBD1. The V and J ends lost 4 bases and 1 base, in that order; junction bases with no gene match: 3. From germline, CDR1 is MDHEN and CDR2 SYDVKM. CDR3 length equals 15 residues. CDR3 amino acids: CASSSGQDSNQPQHF. CDR3 bases: TGTGCCAGCAGTTCGGGACAGGACAGCAATCAGCCCCAGCATTTT.

The chain has TRBV20-1 and TRBJ2-3; 11 nucleotides line up with TRBD2. From germline, CDR1 is DFQATT and CDR2 SNEGSKA (reference sequence). V was clipped by 5 bases and J by 10 bases; unmatched bases: 11. The CDR3 is 14 residues long. CDR3 residues: CSALTSGSKDAQYF. The CDR3 nucleotides read TGCAGTGCTTTAACTAGCGGGAGTAAGGATGCGCAGTATTTT.

The chain combines TRBV28 with TRBJ1-1; a possible D gene is TRBD1 (5 bases). The CDR3 is 13 amino acids. V was pared by 3 bases and J by 5 bases, with 10 bases between. Germline V gene lookup returns CDR1 MDHEN and CDR2 SYDVKM. DNA of the CDR3: TGTGCCAGCAGTTTTTGGGGGGGGACTGAAGCTTTCTTT. Translated, it gives CASSFWGGTEAFF.

In its sample, this clonotype was seen many times. The CDR3 loop reads CSARGTGGEKLFF. CDR3 bases: TGCAGTGCCCGTGGGACAGGGGGGGAAAAACTGTTTTTT. This chain uses TRBV20-1 with TRBJ1-4, with 11 bases fitting TRBD1. This CDR3 spans 13 amino acids. CDR1 and CDR2 from the germline V gene are DFQATT and SNEGSKA (reference sequence). The V gene end was trimmed by 6 bases and the J gene end by 8 bases; junction bases not matched to a gene: 5.

The table lists this clonotype with many counts. CDR3 nucleotides: TGTGCCAGTTCGGGACAGGCCCCAATGAACACTGAAGCTTTCTTT. This translates into CASSGQAPMNTEAFF. The genes are TRBV28 and TRBJ1-1; 8 bases match TRBD1. The CDR3 is 15 amino acids. Per germline, CDR1 MDHEN and CDR2 SYDVKM. With V trimmed by 9 bases and J by 0 bases, 9 bases remained unmatched. Full variable domain (outside the CDR3, taken from reference TRBV28 and TRBJ1-1): DVKVTQSSRYLVKRTGEKVFLECVQDMDHENMFWYRQDPGLGLRLIYFSYDVKMKEKGDIPEGYSVSREKKERFSLILESASTNQTSMYLCASSGQAPMNTEAFFGQGTRLTVV.

This clonotype was seen ten or more times. As DNA, the CDR3 is TGTGCCAGCAGTCCTCACAGGGGGGCGCTGATTAATAACTATGGCTACACCTTC. It encodes CASSPHRGALINNYGYTF. This rearrangement joins TRBV27 to TRBJ1-2; 8 bases align to TRBD1. This CDR3 spans 18 amino acids. CDR1 is MNHEY and CDR2 is SMNVEV in the germline V gene (reference sequence). J gave up 1 base and V 5 bases, and 15 bases lay outside the gene matches.

CDR3: CASSPTGRLMNTGELFF. CDR3 in DNA: TGTGCCAGCAGCCCCACCGGGCGGCTAATGAACACCGGGGAGCTGTTTTTT. The J gene is TRBJ2-2, the V gene TRBV7-3; the D is unclear. Germline assignment: CDR1 SGHTA and CDR2 FQGTGA. The ends were cut back, 5 bases at V and 1 base at J, with 17 bases in the middle. This CDR3 contains 17 residues.

This clonotype showed up just a few times. V and J are TRBV6-1 and TRBJ1-1, with a tentative D call TRBD1 (5 bases). CDR1 and CDR2 from the germline V gene are MNHNS and SASEGT. Trimming pared 7 bases from V and 1 base from J, leaving 13 bases between. The CDR3 consists of 14 residues. This CDR3 is CASKSIGQNTEAFF. DNA for the CDR3: TGTGCCAGCAAATCGATCGGACAGAACACTGAAGCTTTCTTT.

This clonotype was detected a few times. CDR3 amino acids: CASSQYAGGSYEQYF. CDR3 DNA sequence: TGTGCCAGCAGCCAGTACGCGGGGGGCAGCTACGAGCAGTACTTC. The chain combines TRBV11-1 with TRBJ2-7, with TRBD2 identical over 8 bases. Trimming cost V 5 bases and J 3 bases; bases outside gene matches: 9. Germline loops: CDR1 SGHAT, CDR2 FQDESV (reference sequence). This CDR3 comprises 15 residues.

This clonotype has a handful of counts. This chain links TRBV19 with TRBJ1-1; the match to TRBD1 covers 7 bases. The CDR3 covers 13 residues. The germline CDR1 and CDR2 sequences are LNHDA and SQIVND (reference sequence). Trimming removed 8 bases from V and 1 base from J; junction bases left unmatched: 4. In DNA, the CDR3 is TGTGCCAGTTCGACAGGGTGGAACACTGAAGCTTTCTTT. Protein sequence: CASSTGWNTEAFF.

In this sample, this clonotype turned up many times. V and J are TRBV11-2 and TRBJ2-5; TRBD2 is a possible D gene (6 bases). The CDR3 is 15 residues long. V dropped 5 bases and J dropped 3 bases, with 16 bases sitting between them. CDR1 is SGHAT and CDR2 is FQNNGV in the germline V gene. As DNA, the CDR3 is TGTGCCAGCAGCCGGTGGACTATTTTTGAAGAGACCCAGTACTTC. Encoded protein: CASSRWTIFEETQYF.

J is TRBJ2-1 and V is TRBV11-2; TRBD2 matches at 9 bases. From germline, CDR1 is SGHAT and CDR2 FQNNGV. V shed 4 bases and J 13 bases; nucleotides not matched to a gene: 17. The CDR3 length is 16 residues. The CDR3 DNA is TGTGCCAGCAGCTCCCTTGAGGCTAGCGGGATTTTTAAACAGTTCTTC. Protein: CASSSLEASGIFKQFF. Full variable domain (outside the CDR3, taken from reference TRBV11-2 and TRBJ2-1): EAGVAQSPRYKIIEKRQSVAFWCNPISGHATLYWYQQILGQGPKLLIQFQNNGVVDDSQLPKDRFSAERLKGVDSTLKIQPAKLEDSAVYLCASSSLEASGIFKQFFGPGTRLTVL.

Concerning this clonotype itself: A much larger clone differs by one base, so this may be a read error. The chain uses TRBV11-2 and TRBJ2-5; no clear D gene. Trimming left V 10 bases short and J 5 bases short, with 11 bases between. Germline CDR1 is SGHAT and CDR2 is FQNNGV. The CDR3 has 11 amino acids. The chain's CDR3 is CANTEQETQYF. CDR3 in DNA: TGTGCCAACACCGAACAGGAGACCCAGTACTTC. The full variable domain, completed using reference TRBV11-2 and TRBJ2-5, is EAGVAQSPRYKIIEKRQSVAFWCNPISGHATLYWYQQILGQGPKLLIQFQNNGVVDDSQLPKDRFSAERLKGVDSTLKIQPAKLEDSAVYLCANTEQETQYFGPGTRLLVL.